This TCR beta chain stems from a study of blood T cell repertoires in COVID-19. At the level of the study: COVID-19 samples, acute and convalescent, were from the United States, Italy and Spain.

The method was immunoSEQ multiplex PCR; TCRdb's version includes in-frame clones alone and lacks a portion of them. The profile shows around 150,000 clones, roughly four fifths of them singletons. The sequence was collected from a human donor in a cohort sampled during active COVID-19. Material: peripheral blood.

This CDR3 is CASSPSGTTNEKLFF. The CDR3 region has the DNA TGTGCCAGCAGCCCCTCGGGAACGACTAATGAAAAACTGTTTTTT. The chain uses TRBV9 and TRBJ1-4; D remains ambiguous. The germline V gene encodes CDR1 SGDLS and CDR2 YYNGEE. The CDR3 has 15 amino acids. Trimming removed 4 bases from V and 2 bases from J, with 12 bases in between. The whole variable domain, remainder taken from reference TRBV9 and TRBJ1-4, is DSGVTQTPKHLITATGQRVTLRCSPRSGDLSVYWYQQSLDQGLQFLIQYYNGEERAKGNILERFSAQQFPDLHSELNLSSLELGDSALYFCASSPSGTTNEKLFFGSGTQLSVL.